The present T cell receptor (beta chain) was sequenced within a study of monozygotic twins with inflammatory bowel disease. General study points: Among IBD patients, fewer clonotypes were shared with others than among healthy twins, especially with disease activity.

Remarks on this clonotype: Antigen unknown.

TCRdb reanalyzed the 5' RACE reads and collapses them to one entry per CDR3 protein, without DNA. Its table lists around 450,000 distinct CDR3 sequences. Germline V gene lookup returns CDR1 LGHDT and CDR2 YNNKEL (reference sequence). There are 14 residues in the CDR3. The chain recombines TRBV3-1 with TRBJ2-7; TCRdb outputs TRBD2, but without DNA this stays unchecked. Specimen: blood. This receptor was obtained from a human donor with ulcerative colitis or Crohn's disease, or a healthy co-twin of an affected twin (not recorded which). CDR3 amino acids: CASSQTLRPYEQYF.